The 32 T cell receptor beta chains below all came from one sample that was sequenced in a study of identical twins. A single record per CDR3 protein comes from TCRdb applying MiXCR to the 5' RACE reads. The sample comprises around 530,000 distinct CDR3 sequences, nearly 15% of which are singletons, and roughly 0.4% rests with the top ten. A further study also used this sample, focusing on yellow fever vaccine responses in identical twins.

Sequencing was done on a sample of CD4+ T cells sorted from blood. These receptors came from a woman aged 18-29 years in good health.

The gene calls are TRBV20-1 and TRBJ1-1; D gene uncertain. The V gene's germline CDR1 is DFQATT and CDR2 SNEGSKA (reference sequence). CDR3 size: 13 residues. Trimming left V 0 bases short and J 1 base short, with 6 bases between. CDR3 residues: CSARDSPNTEAFF. The CDR3 DNA reads as TGCAGTGCTAGAGACAGCCCGAACACTGAAGCTTTCTTT.

This clonotype was counted many times. This chain joins TRBV4-2 and TRBJ1-5; D is undetermined. Germline CDR1 and CDR2: LGHNA and YNFKEQ. Deletions cut 1 base from V and 0 bases from J, with 4 bases between. There are 14 residues in the CDR3. The CDR3 protein is CASSQVGSNQPQHF. DNA of the CDR3: TGTGCCAGCAGCCAAGTAGGTAGCAATCAGCCCCAGCATTTT.

A few counts support this clonotype. The V call is TRBV24-1, the J call TRBJ2-1; TRBD2 agrees at 11 bases. CDR1 is KGHDR and CDR2 is SFDVKD in the germline V gene. V shed 1 base and J 7 bases; nucleotides not matched to a gene: 8. This CDR3 region has 17 residues. This CDR3 is CATSDFRVAGGPNEQFF. DNA for the CDR3: TGTGCCACCAGTGATTTCAGGGTAGCGGGGGGGCCGAATGAGCAGTTCTTC.

The chain employs TRBV5-1 and TRBJ2-5; D might be TRBD1 or TRBD2, each matching 5 bases. There are 16 residues in the CDR3. V lost 4 bases to trimming and J lost 5 bases, with 21 bases between them. Germline V CDR1 and CDR2: SGHRS, YFSETQ. The CDR3 is CASSPREAAGTETQYF. CDR3 in DNA: TGCGCCAGCAGCCCCCGCGAGGCGGCTGGGACGGAGACCCAGTACTTC.

This clonotype occurred a few times. The chain is built from TRBV20-1 and TRBJ1-3; unclear D gene. V lost 3 bases, J lost 0 bases, and 6 bases lay in between. The germline gives CDR1 DFQATT, CDR2 SNEGSKA (reference sequence). This CDR3 is built from 13 residues. CDR3 DNA sequence: TGCAGTGCTAGGGACCTCTCTGGAAACACCATATATTTT. The encoded protein is CSARDLSGNTIYF.

This clonotype has at least ten counts. J is TRBJ2-1 and V is TRBV7-8; 9 positions agree with TRBD1. The germline gives CDR1 SGHVS, CDR2 FQNEAQ. Unmatched junction bases numbered 11, after V lost 10 bases and J lost 4 bases. The CDR3 is 15 amino acids. Here the CDR3 reads CATVEQGARYNEQFF. For the CDR3, the DNA is TGTGCCACGGTGGAACAGGGGGCTAGGTACAATGAGCAGTTCTTC.

The table lists this clonotype with a few counts. The chain employs TRBV9 and TRBJ2-3; a weak D match, TRBD2 (6 bases). Trimming shortened V by 4 bases and J by 2 bases, and 14 bases separated the two germline ends. CDR1 SGDLS and CDR2 YYNGEE come from the germline V gene. The CDR3 contains 15 residues. CDR3 sequence reads: CASSRDSGATDTQYF. The DNA of the CDR3 is TGTGCCAGCAGCCGGGACTCTGGGGCCACAGATACGCAGTATTTT.

This clonotype was picked up a small number of times. The V and J genes are TRBV10-3 and TRBJ1-1; D remains ambiguous. Germline V gene sequence: CDR1 ENHRY, CDR2 SYGVKD. This CDR3 spans 13 amino acids. Trimming cost V 3 bases and J 10 bases, with 15 bases left between them. CDR3 sequence (DNA): TGTGCCATCAGTGAAAGGACTGCCCCTCGAGCTTTCTTT. Residues: CAISERTAPRAFF.

In its sample, this clonotype was seen a few times. The rearrangement joins TRBV28 to TRBJ1-1; D is possibly TRBD1 (5 bases). The CDR3 totals 14 residues. CDR1 and CDR2 from the germline V gene are MDHEN and SYDVKM. Trimming left V 3 bases short and J 4 bases short, with 12 bases between. DNA for the CDR3: TGTGCCAGCAGTTTTGCGTGGAGGGGCACTGAAGCTTTCTTT. Its protein is CASSFAWRGTEAFF.

This clonotype was counted between two and nine times. Here the CDR3 reads CASSPRGEGSYNEQFF. CDR3 nucleotides: TGTGCCAGCAGCCCCCGAGGGGAGGGCTCGTACAATGAGCAGTTCTTC. This rearrangement joins TRBV11-3 to TRBJ2-1; 7 nucleotides line up with TRBD2. In germline, CDR1 is SGHNT, CDR2 YENEEA. Trimming removed 5 bases from V and 4 bases from J; junction bases left unmatched: 11. The CDR3 runs 16 residues.

This clonotype was counted only a few times. The gene calls are TRBV5-1 and TRBJ2-7; 14 nucleotides line up with TRBD2. Germline-derived CDR1 and CDR2 are SGHRS and YFSETQ. V was clipped by 4 bases and J by 1 base; unmatched bases: 7. This CDR3 region has 17 residues. The CDR3, as DNA: TGCGCCAGCAGCCAGACCGGGACTAGCGGGAGTTCCTACGAGCAGTACTTC. Translating it yields CASSQTGTSGSSYEQYF.

The rearrangement uses TRBV14 and TRBJ2-7; possible D gene TRBD1, 5 bases. Germline values: CDR1 SGHDN, CDR2 FVKESK. CDR3 length: 16 amino acids. V lost 0 bases to trimming and J lost 4 bases, with 16 bases between them. The DNA of the CDR3 is TGTGCCAGCAGCCAAGATTGGGGCAGGAGACCTTACGAGCAGTACTTC. It is translated as CASSQDWGRRPYEQYF.

J is TRBJ2-5 and V is TRBV20-1; D assignment may be TRBD1 or TRBD2 (5 bases each). This CDR3 has 12 residues. Germline values: CDR1 DFQATT, CDR2 SNEGSKA (reference sequence). V was clipped by 3 bases and J by 4 bases, with 9 bases between them. The CDR3 DNA sequence: TGCAGTGCTAGCTCAGGGAGAGAGACCCAGTACTTC. This codes for CSASSGRETQYF.

This clonotype was detected a few times. The chain links TRBV25-1 to TRBJ2-5, with D uncertain. The CDR3 loop spans 16 amino acids. The germline V and J ends were trimmed by 1 base and 4 bases, with 16 bases remaining between them. In germline, CDR1 is MGHDK, CDR2 SYGVNS. The CDR3 reads CASSEFEGFLGETQYF. The CDR3 region has the DNA TGTGCCAGCAGTGAATTCGAAGGGTTTCTGGGAGAGACCCAGTACTTC.

In this sample, this clonotype turned up a few times. V usage is TRBV7-8 and J usage is TRBJ2-1; maybe TRBD1 (6 bases). This CDR3 comprises 15 residues. Trimming stripped 3 bases from V and 7 bases from J, with 16 bases between. Germline V gene lookup returns CDR1 SGHVS and CDR2 FQNEAQ. CDR3 region: CASSFWGRDGNEQFF. CDR3 DNA sequence: TGTGCCAGCAGCTTTTGGGGGCGCGACGGAAATGAGCAGTTCTTC.

CDR3 coding DNA: TGCAGCGTTGCTAGAGACACAGATACGCAGTATTTT. Its translation: CSVARDTDTQYF. J is TRBJ2-3 and V is TRBV29-1; no clear D. Trimming cost V 4 bases and J 2 bases, with 7 bases left between them. Germline CDR1 reads SQVTM; CDR2 reads ANQGSEA. There are 12 residues in the CDR3.

This clonotype turned up a few times. This sequence joins TRBV3-1 and TRBJ1-1; the D is unclear. This CDR3 has 15 residues. The germline V and J ends were trimmed by 1 base and 2 bases, with 11 bases remaining between them. From germline, CDR1 is LGHDT and CDR2 YNNKEL (reference sequence). This CDR3 is CASSQGGGGNTEAFF. In DNA form, the CDR3 reads TGTGCCAGCAGCCAAGGGGGAGGAGGAAACACTGAAGCTTTCTTT.

The chain combines TRBV12-3 or TRBV12-4 with TRBJ2-4; 7 positions agree with TRBD2. V shed 10 bases and J 9 bases; nucleotides not matched to a gene: 12. The CDR3 is made up of 13 amino acids. The CDR3 DNA reads as TGTGCCACCGGGGAGGGAGGGCCTTTCATTCAGTACTTC. Encoded protein: CATGEGGPFIQYF.

The chain recombines TRBV12-3 or TRBV12-4 with TRBJ1-2; unclear D gene. The CDR3 extends over 15 amino acids. V was shortened by 5 bases and J by 2 bases, with 15 bases between the two germline ends. The CDR3 spells CASSPPKSGNYGYTF. As DNA, the CDR3 is TGTGCCAGCAGTCCCCCCAAATCGGGAAACTATGGCTACACCTTC.

This clonotype was recorded at least ten times. V is TRBV12-3 or TRBV12-4 and J is TRBJ2-7; 10 positions agree with TRBD1. There are 14 residues in the CDR3. The ends lost 5 bases at V and 2 bases at J; junction bases unmatched: 3. The CDR3 DNA reads as TGTGCCAGCAGTCGCGGGACAGGGGCCTACGAGCAGTACTTC. It yields the protein CASSRGTGAYEQYF.

This clonotype was seen at least ten times. The chain uses TRBV27 and TRBJ2-7, with D possibly matching TRBD2 (6 bases). CDR3 size: 13 residues. Trimming left V 5 bases short and J 2 bases short, with 10 bases between. The germline gives CDR1 MNHEY, CDR2 SMNVEV (reference sequence). The CDR3, as DNA: TGTGCCAGCAGTCCCGGGACTCCCTACGAGCAGTACTTC. It specifies CASSPGTPYEQYF.

V and J are TRBV11-2 and TRBJ2-1, with TRBD1 matching 12 bases. The trim removed 11 bases at V and 7 bases at J, leaving 9 bases unmatched. The CDR3 is made up of 14 amino acids. The V gene's germline CDR1 is SGHAT and CDR2 FQNNGV. CDR3: CASLGTGGTNEQFF. The DNA for the CDR3 is TGTGCCTCCCTTGGGACAGGGGGCACGAATGAGCAGTTCTTC.

This clonotype was seen a few times. J is TRBJ2-7 and V is TRBV20-1; 9 bases line up with TRBD2. V gave up 3 bases and J gave up 2 bases; unmatched junction bases: 2. Germline CDR1 DFQATT, CDR2 SNEGSKA (reference sequence). The CDR3 consists of 13 residues. CDR3 loop: CSASGTSPYEQYF. The CDR3 DNA reads TGCAGTGCTAGTGGGACTAGCCCCTACGAGCAGTACTTC.

The chain employs TRBV5-1 and TRBJ2-7; TRBD1 matches 9 bases. The CDR3 extends over 14 amino acids. The junction had 7 bases not matched to a gene; V was cut back by 4 bases and J by 5 bases. CDR1 and CDR2 (germline): SGHRS, YFSETQ. The CDR3 here is CASSPIQGAHEQYF. The CDR3, as DNA: TGCGCCAGCAGCCCGATACAGGGGGCACACGAGCAGTACTTC.

V is TRBV29-1 and J is TRBJ2-1; D gene unclear. This CDR3 spans 15 amino acids. Trimming removed 6 bases at V and 10 bases at J, with 25 bases between. Germline V CDR1 and CDR2: SQVTM, ANQGSEA. The chain's CDR3 is CSVAQGPGKLGEQFF. The CDR3 bases are TGCAGCGTGGCGCAAGGACCAGGAAAACTGGGGGAGCAGTTCTTC.

The rearrangement uses TRBV15 and TRBJ2-1, with 9 bases matching TRBD1. The CDR3 is made up of 17 amino acids. Trimming at V came to 5 bases and at J to 7 bases, leaving 15 bases not matched to a gene. From germline, CDR1 is LNHNV and CDR2 YYDKDF (reference sequence). CDR3 DNA: TGTGCCACCAGCCCGGCCGGAGCGGGACAGGGTATGAATGAGCAGTTCTTC. Translating gives CATSPAGAGQGMNEQFF.

This clonotype showed up many times. The V gene is TRBV12-3 or TRBV12-4, the J gene TRBJ2-7, with 10 bases lining up with TRBD1. The CDR3 extends over 14 amino acids. After removal of 6 bases from V and 7 bases from J, the junction contained 9 bases not matched to a gene. This CDR3 is CASSLGQGVLEQYF. CDR3 DNA sequence: TGTGCCAGCAGCCTTGGACAGGGGGTATTGGAGCAGTACTTC.

CDR3 sequence (DNA): TGTGCCAGCTCACCCGACCAGTCCTTGCCCCAGCATTTT. It codes for CASSPDQSLPQHF. This chain links TRBV18 with TRBJ1-5; D uncertain. The V end was cut by 3 bases, the J end by 9 bases, with 12 bases between. The CDR3 spans 13 residues. The germline gives CDR1 KGHSH, CDR2 LQKENI.

The V and J genes are TRBV7-9 and TRBJ2-1, with 12 bases identical to TRBD2. With V trimmed by 5 bases and J by 7 bases, 12 bases remained unmatched. Germline-derived CDR1 and CDR2 are SEHNR and FQNEAQ (reference sequence). CDR3 length equals 17 residues. The CDR3 here is CASSRHASGRASNEQFF. The CDR3 DNA is TGTGCCAGCAGCCGTCACGCTAGCGGGAGGGCCTCTAATGAGCAGTTCTTC. Full variable domain (missing parts from reference TRBV7-9 and TRBJ2-1): DTGVSQNPRHKITKRGQNVTFRCDPISEHNRLYWYRQTLGQGPEFLTYFQNEAQLEKSRLLSDRFSAERPKGSFSTLEIQRTEQGDSAMYLCASSRHASGRASNEQFFGPGTRLTVL.

The sample holds many counts of this clonotype. V usage is TRBV6-5 and J usage is TRBJ2-2; D call uncertain. The CDR3 is 14 residues long. Per germline, CDR1 MNHEY and CDR2 SVGAGI. V was clipped by 2 bases and J by 2 bases, with 6 bases between them. The chain's CDR3 is CASSYTGNTGELFF. The CDR3 DNA sequence: TGTGCCAGCAGTTACACCGGAAACACCGGGGAGCTGTTTTTT.

This clonotype has more than one count but fewer than ten. The V call is TRBV5-1, the J call TRBJ2-7, with D possibly being TRBD1 or TRBD2 (5 bases each). The CDR3 contains 14 residues. Trimming stripped 4 bases from V and 1 base from J, with 12 bases between. Per the germline V gene, CDR1 is SGHRS and CDR2 is YFSETQ. The chain's CDR3 is CASSTGTVSYEQYF. DNA for the CDR3: TGCGCCAGCAGCACCGGGACGGTGTCCTACGAGCAGTACTTC.

The rearrangement uses TRBV6-1 and TRBJ1-5, with 8 bases lining up with TRBD1. With V trimmed by 9 bases and J by 2 bases, 6 bases remained unmatched. The germline V gene encodes CDR1 MNHNS and CDR2 SASEGT. The CDR3 contains 14 residues. This chain's CDR3 is CASGQGIGNQPQHF. CDR3 nucleotide sequence: TGTGCCAGTGGACAGGGTATCGGCAATCAGCCCCAGCATTTT.